A single T cell receptor (beta chain) is shown here with its context. Its antigen remains unknown. Germline V CDR1 and CDR2: SGHDT, YYEEEE. The germline V and J ends were trimmed by 0 bases and 3 bases, with 16 bases remaining between them. The CDR3 has 17 amino acids. TCRdb independently ran MiXCR on the RT-PCR reads; one entry per CDR3 protein. The sample lists just over 300,000 distinct CDR3 sequences; around a fifth were seen once. This record comes from a study of response to subunit inactivated influenza vaccine. Findings and caveats of the study: After each seasonal influenza vaccination, few new T cells are recruited, the authors suggested.

The chain joins TRBV5-6 to TRBJ2-4, with D possibly matching TRBD1 (6 bases). The source of this sequence is a man aged 50-75 years who received an inactivated influenza vaccine. The input for sequencing was PBMCs from blood, taken around 22 months after vaccination. The CDR3 protein is CASSLDGPQGDKNIQYF. CDR3 coding DNA: TGTGCCAGCAGCTTGGATGGGCCACAGGGCGACAAAAACATTCAGTACTTC.